This TCR beta chain derives from a study of regulatory T cells in long-lasting Graves disease. Study overall: For under 3 months, newly diagnosed Graves' patients had been taking antithyroid drugs.

According to the study, TCR beta libraries were built with iRepertoire HTBI primers and CDR3-region Arm-PCR. TCRdb reprocessed the multiplex PCR reads with MiXCR, giving one entry per CDR3 protein. The profile shows approximately 310,000 distinct CDR3 sequences, 15% to 20% of them singletons. Time point described: newly diagnosed GD, antithyroid drugs for less than 3 months. TCR sequences were obtained from RNA taken from PBMCs. Germline V CDR1 and CDR2: SGDLS, YYNGEE. The J segment lost 6 bases and the V segment lost 3 bases, leaving 11 bases of the junction unmatched. This CDR3 has 16 residues. This clonotype occurred many times.

The TCR was taken from a female donor with Graves disease. The sample here was peripheral blood mononuclear cells (PBMCs), taken at new diagnosis, from a patient treated with antithyroid drugs. The V call is TRBV9, the J call TRBJ2-5; 10 positions match TRBD1. The CDR3, as DNA: TGTGCCAGCAGCGCTCGGGACAGGGGTTTGTTGAAGACCCAGTACTTC. Encoded protein: CASSARDRGLLKTQYF.